This T cell receptor (beta chain) was identified in a study of shared clonotypes between healthy human individuals. Study conclusions and caveats: Generation probability values for non-shared clonotypes were lower than those for clonotypes shared by all four donors. Having only a few donors restricted how much genetic and exposure-history diversity was captured.

The assay ran at deep level. Method: immunoSEQ multiplex PCR; TCRdb's copy keeps in-frame clones and lacks some. The sample includes some 1,400,000 clones, roughly 96% of them seen just once. A split of CD4+ cells into CD45RA+ naive and CD45RA-negative memory subsets was performed. Comment on this clone: Its target is not known.

V was shortened by 5 bases and J by 1 base, with 14 bases between the two germline ends. Germline-derived CDR1 and CDR2 are SGHTA and FQGNSA. This CDR3 is 16 amino acids long. The sample comprised naive CD4+ T cells sorted from blood. Subset denoted: CD45RA+ positively selected. The chain is built from TRBV7-2 and TRBJ2-2; D unclear. The TCR was taken from a man aged 25 to 45 in good health. DNA of the CDR3: TGTGCCAGCAGCCATCGTCAGATTGGGAACACCGGGGAGCTGTTTTTT. This sequence encodes CASSHRQIGNTGELFF.